Listed here are 7 T cell receptor beta chains from one sample, sequenced in a study of cytomegalovirus exposure and HLA in healthy donors. The primer mix had 60 Vbeta and 13 Jbeta primers. Libraries were prepared by immunoSEQ multiplex PCR; TCRdb keeps only in-frame clonotypes and omits some of them. In the table there are 85,000 to 120,000 clones, approximately 87% of which are singletons. The specimen was PBMCs. These receptors all come from a man in his forties in good health and CMV-seronegative.

The rearrangement uses TRBV28 and TRBJ1-5; D gene ambiguous. Germline V gene sequence: CDR1 MDHEN, CDR2 SYDVKM. The CDR3 runs to 11 residues. V gave up 7 bases and J gave up 4 bases, with 5 bases separating them. The CDR3 is CASTQNQPQHF. The CDR3 DNA reads as TGTGCCAGCACCCAGAATCAGCCCCAGCATTTT.

This chain connects TRBV9 to TRBJ2-1; no definite D call. This CDR3 spans 12 amino acids. V lost 7 bases to trimming and J lost 0 bases, with 5 bases between them. Germline V gene data show CDR1 as SGDLS and CDR2 as YYNGEE. For the CDR3, the DNA is TGTGCCAGCGGCCGCTCCTACAATGAGCAGTTCTTC. The encoded protein is CASGRSYNEQFF.

The chain couples TRBV10-3 to TRBJ2-7; perhaps TRBD2 as D (5 bases). Germline V gene lookup returns CDR1 ENHRY and CDR2 SYGVKD. V was shortened by 4 bases and J by 6 bases, with 7 bases between the two germline ends. The CDR3 sequence is 11 residues long. The CDR3 spells CAISGGFEQYF. The CDR3, as DNA: TGTGCCATCAGTGGAGGGTTCGAGCAGTACTTC.

This chain uses TRBV7-2 with TRBJ2-5, with 12 bases aligning to TRBD2. Germline trimming cut 4 bases from V and 1 base from J; bases unmatched to any gene: 1. The length of the CDR3 is 15 residues. CDR1 is SGHTA and CDR2 is FQGNSA in the germline V gene. CDR3 in amino acids: CASSSGLAGQETQYF. The DNA of the CDR3 is TGTGCCAGCAGCTCGGGACTAGCGGGCCAAGAGACCCAGTACTTC.

This chain connects TRBV5-6 to TRBJ1-1; 11 bases map to TRBD1. V lost 2 bases to trimming and J lost 10 bases; unmatched junction nucleotides: 4. The germline gives CDR1 SGHDT, CDR2 YYEEEE. The CDR3 contains 13 residues. The DNA for the CDR3 is TGTGCCAGCAGCTTAGGACAGGGGGCCGTAGCTTTCTTT. The encoded protein is CASSLGQGAVAFF. Based on the CDR3 plus reference TRBV5-6 and TRBJ1-1, the full variable domain is DAGVTQSPTHLIKTRGQQVTLRCSPKSGHDTVSWYQQALGQGPQFIFQYYEEEERQRGNFPDRFSGHQFPNYSSELNVNALLLGDSALYLCASSLGQGAVAFFGQGTRLTVV.

The chain links TRBV14 to TRBJ1-1; D is possibly TRBD1 (6 bases). The CDR3 is 12 amino acids. V lost 6 bases to trimming and J lost 4 bases, with 9 bases between them. The germline V gene encodes CDR1 SGHDN and CDR2 FVKESK. The CDR3 nucleotides are TGTGCCAGCAGGAGGGGGGGCACTGAAGCTTTCTTT. Its translation: CASRRGGTEAFF.

A few counts support this clone. The genes are TRBV19 and TRBJ1-4; a weak D match, TRBD1 (5 bases). The CDR3 is made up of 14 amino acids. Trimming stripped 4 bases from V and 4 bases from J, with 10 bases between. Germline V gives CDR1 LNHDA, CDR2 SQIVND (reference sequence). The DNA for the CDR3 is TGTGCCAGTAGTAGCAGGGTTGTTAATGAAAAACTGTTTTTT. Encoded protein: CASSSRVVNEKLFF.